A selection of T cell receptor beta chains follows, all from one sample in a study of cytomegalovirus exposure and HLA in healthy donors. Repertoires were generated with immunoSEQ multiplex PCR, while TCRdb's copy carries only in-frame clones and drops some. This sample has 100,000 to 150,000 clones, with more than 65% found just once. The sample taken for sequencing was PBMCs. The receptors stem from a woman aged 18-29 years in good health and CMV-seropositive. Both conserved end residues are part of each CDR3. The order of the fields is V gene, J gene, D gene, clone size, CDR3 DNA, CDR3 protein. The D gene is left open where the match is weak. Only part of the rows carry a size: once, few, many, or a class if the clone is expanded.

>TRBV15|TRBJ2-7|-|-
TGTGCCACCAGCAGAGATCAAGGGGGAACCTACGAGCAGTACTTC
CATSRDQGGTYEQYF
>TRBV6-1|TRBJ1-1|TRBD1|-
TGTGCCAGCAGTACCCACGACAGGGGGCAAGGTGAAGCTTTCTTT
CASSTHDRGQGEAFF
>TRBV6-1|TRBJ2-7|TRBD1|-
TGTGCCAGCAGTAACCCCGGGACAGCGTACTACGAGCAGTACTTC
CASSNPGTAYYEQYF
>TRBV10-3|TRBJ2-5|-|-
TGTGCCATCAGAGGACATTTGTACCAAGAGACCCAGTACTTC
CAIRGHLYQETQYF
>TRBV7-9|TRBJ2-7|TRBD2|-
TGTGCCAGCAGCCCTCGGCTGGCTAGCGGGGGGGCCTACGAGCAGTACTTC
CASSPRLASGGAYEQYF
>TRBV6-5|TRBJ1-1|-|-
TGTGCCAGCAGTTGGCCAGGGGCTAACACTGAAGCTTTCTTT
CASSWPGANTEAFF
>TRBV6-1|TRBJ1-5|-|few
TGTGCCGGCAGTGTGCGCAGGTCGTATAGCAATCAGCCCCAGCATTTT
CAGSVRRSYSNQPQHF
>TRBV12-5|TRBJ2-5|-|-
TGTGCTAGTGGTTTGGGGCACCTCCAAGAGACCCAGTACTTC
CASGLGHLQETQYF
>TRBV11-2|TRBJ2-7|-|-
TGTGCCAGCAGCTTGGGCAGCTACGAGCAGTACTTC
CASSLGSYEQYF
>TRBV19|TRBJ2-1|-|-
TGTGCCAGTAGTCCAAACCCCAGGGGTTACCATGAGCAGTTCTTC
CASSPNPRGYHEQFF
>TRBV2|TRBJ2-2|TRBD2|-
TGTGCCAGCAAAAGTCTAGCGGGGGGGCCCACCGGGGAGCTGTTTTTT
CASKSLAGGPTGELFF
>TRBV6-1|TRBJ1-1|-|-
TGTGCCAGCATCCCCGGTGGGAGTTTTACCCTTGAAGCTTTCTTT
CASIPGGSFTLEAFF
>TRBV4-1|TRBJ2-7|TRBD1|-
TGCGCCAGCAGCCAGGCCGGGACAGCGACCTACGAGCAGTACTTC
CASSQAGTATYEQYF
>TRBV25-1|TRBJ1-2|-|few
TGTGCCAGCAGTGAATCCGCAGGGACTCCCTATGGCTACACCTTC
CASSESAGTPYGYTF
>TRBV5-6|TRBJ2-5|TRBD2|-
TGTGCCAGCAGCTTGGTCACTAGCGGGGGTATTGAGACCCAGTACTTC
CASSLVTSGGIETQYF
>TRBV18|TRBJ1-1|-|-
TGTGCCAGCTCACCAGGGGCAGCAACGAACACTGAAGCTTTCTTT
CASSPGAATNTEAFF
>TRBV7-9|TRBJ1-2|-|-
TGTGCCAGCAGCTCCTTAGCTGATAACTATGGCTACACCTTC
CASSSLADNYGYTF
>TRBV11-2|TRBJ1-2|TRBD1|-
TGTGCCAGCAGCTTAGGGGACAGGGGAAATGACTATGGCTACACCTTC
CASSLGDRGNDYGYTF
>TRBV4-1|TRBJ2-3|TRBD2|-
TGCGCCAGCAGCCGATGGACTAGCGGGGGGGCATGGACAGATACGCAGTATTTT
CASSRWTSGGAWTDTQYF
>TRBV7-2|TRBJ1-1|TRBD1|-
TGTGCCAGCAGCTCCGGGGACAGGGTCGCTGAAGCTTTCTTT
CASSSGDRVAEAFF
>TRBV11-2|TRBJ2-1|TRBD2|-
TGTGCCAGCAGCTTAGGATTCGGACTAGCGATAAATGAGCAGTTCTTC
CASSLGFGLAINEQFF
>TRBV5-8|TRBJ1-1|-|-
TGCGCCAGCAGCCAAGGGGGACCGACAAACACTGAAGCTTTCTTT
CASSQGGPTNTEAFF
>TRBV14|TRBJ2-3|TRBD1|-
TGTGCCAGCGTGGGACAGGGGAAAGATACGCAGTATTTT
CASVGQGKDTQYF
>TRBV25-1|TRBJ2-3|TRBD2|-
TGTGCCAGCAGTGATGGGGTAGCGGGACCCCCCAGCACAGATACGCAGTATTTT
CASSDGVAGPPSTDTQYF
>TRBV19|TRBJ2-1|-|once
TGTGCCAGTAGTATGCCCCAGGATGGCTACAATGAGCAGTTCTTC
CASSMPQDGYNEQFF
>TRBV15|TRBJ2-5|TRBD1|-
TGTGCCACCAGCAGTGGGACAGGGGAGTACCAAGAGACCCAGTACTTC
CATSSGTGEYQETQYF
>TRBV30|TRBJ2-7|TRBD1|once
TGTGCCTGGACCGAGGGACAGGGGGCCTACGAGCAGTACTTC
CAWTEGQGAYEQYF
>TRBV18|TRBJ2-2|-|-
TGTGCCAGCTCACCCGGCGGGGAGGACGGGGAGCTGTTTTTT
CASSPGGEDGELFF
>TRBV5-6|TRBJ2-3|-|few
TGTGCCAGCAGGGCGGCAGGGTCTGCAAGCACAGATACGCAGTATTTT
CASRAAGSASTDTQYF
>TRBV6-5|TRBJ2-7|-|-
TGTGCCAGCAGGCGGGGGCCGACCTACGAGCAGTACTTC
CASRRGPTYEQYF
>TRBV6-6|TRBJ1-4|-|-
TGTGCCAGCAGTCAATTACAGGCAACTAATGAAAAACTGTTTTTT
CASSQLQATNEKLFF
>TRBV7-9|TRBJ1-2|TRBD1|-
TGTTCCAGCAGCACAACCGGGACAGGAACTAACTATGGCTACACCTTC
CSSSTTGTGTNYGYTF
>TRBV11-3|TRBJ2-5|TRBD2|-
TGTGCCAGCAGCTGGGGAGGGCGAGAGACCCAGTACTTC
CASSWGGRETQYF
>TRBV28|TRBJ1-5|-|-
TGTGCCAGCAAACCCACAGGGAAAGGGGTTCAGCCCCAGCATTTT
CASKPTGKGVQPQHF
>TRBV19|TRBJ1-1|-|-
TGTGCCAGTAAGTCGGTCATGGCTGAAGCTTTCTTT
CASKSVMAEAFF
>TRBV7-2|TRBJ1-1|-|once
TGTGCCAGCAGCCCCACTGGGTGGGGCGAAGGTAGGACTTTCTTT
CASSPTGWGEGRTFF
>TRBV5-1|TRBJ2-1|TRBD2|once
TGCGCCAGCAGCTTGGGGGTAGCGGGGGGTACCTACAATGAGCAGTTCTTC
CASSLGVAGGTYNEQFF
>TRBV6-1|TRBJ2-7|-|once
TGTGCCAGCAGCCCTGGACAGCTCTACGAGCAGTACTTC
CASSPGQLYEQYF
>TRBV6-1|TRBJ1-3|-|-
TGTGCCAGCAGTCAATACCTAGGGACACCTAACACCATATATTTT
CASSQYLGTPNTIYF
>TRBV23-1|TRBJ2-2|TRBD2|-
TGCGCCAGCAGTCGCCGAAGGGAGGGGCTATCCGGGGAGCTGTTTTTT
CASSRRREGLSGELFF
>TRBV27|TRBJ1-6|TRBD1|-
TGTGCCAGCAGTCGAACAGGGGAAAATTCACCCCTCCACTTT
CASSRTGENSPLHF
>TRBV15|TRBJ1-5|-|-
TGTGCCACCAGGATCACAGGGAGCGGTCAGCCCCAGCATTTT
CATRITGSGQPQHF
>TRBV6-5|TRBJ2-7|TRBD1|-
TGTGCCAGCAGTTACTGGGACAGCTACGAGCAGTACTTC
CASSYWDSYEQYF
>TRBV19|TRBJ1-2|-|-
TGTGCCAGTAGTACCTTGGAAGGGGCCCCTTTCGATGGCTACACCTTC
CASSTLEGAPFDGYTF
>TRBV5-1|TRBJ1-3|-|-
TGCGCCAGCAGCTTAGGTCAGGGATTTGGAAACACCATATATTTT
CASSLGQGFGNTIYF
>TRBV25-1|TRBJ1-5|-|-
TGTGCCAGCAAGACTGGGAGAGGCCATTATAGCAATCAGCCCCAGCATTTT
CASKTGRGHYSNQPQHF
>TRBV11-3|TRBJ2-3|-|-
TGTGCCAGTAGCCTCCGCGCAGATACGCAGTATTTT
CASSLRADTQYF
>TRBV6-5|TRBJ1-1|-|-
TGTGCCAGCAGTCTACGGGGGGTGGCTGAAGCTTTCTTT
CASSLRGVAEAFF
>TRBV5-6|TRBJ2-1|-|-
TGTGCCAGCAGCTTAGTAAATCTAGCAGAGGATGAGCAGTTCTTC
CASSLVNLAEDEQFF
>TRBV27|TRBJ2-5|-|-
TGTGCCAGCAGTTGGCGTAGCTCGGAGACCCAGTACTTC
CASSWRSSETQYF
>TRBV7-2|TRBJ2-1|-|-
TGTGCCAGCAGCTCGGTTGGTCACGAGCAGTTCTTC
CASSSVGHEQFF
>TRBV27|TRBJ1-2|-|-
TGTGCCAGCAGTTTATCGGGACAATCGGGCGGCTACACCTTC
CASSLSGQSGGYTF
>TRBV4-1|TRBJ2-1|TRBD2|-
TGCGCCAGCAGCCAAGAGCCCATGGGGACTAGCGGGTTCAATGAGCAGTTCTTC
CASSQEPMGTSGFNEQFF